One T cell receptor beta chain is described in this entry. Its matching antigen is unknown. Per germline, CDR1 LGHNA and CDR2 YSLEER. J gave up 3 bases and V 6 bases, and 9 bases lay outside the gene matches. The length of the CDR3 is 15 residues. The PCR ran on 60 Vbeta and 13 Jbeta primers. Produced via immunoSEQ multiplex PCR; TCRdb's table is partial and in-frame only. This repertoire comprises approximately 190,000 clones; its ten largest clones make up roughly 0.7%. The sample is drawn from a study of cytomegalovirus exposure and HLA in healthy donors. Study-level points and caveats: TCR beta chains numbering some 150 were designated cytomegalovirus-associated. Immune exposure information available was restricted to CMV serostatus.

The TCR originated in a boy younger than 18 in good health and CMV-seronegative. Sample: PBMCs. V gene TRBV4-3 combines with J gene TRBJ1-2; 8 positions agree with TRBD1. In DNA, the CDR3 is TGCGCCAGCAGGGAGACAGGGGCAGGTTACTATGGCTACACCTTC. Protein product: CASRETGAGYYGYTF.